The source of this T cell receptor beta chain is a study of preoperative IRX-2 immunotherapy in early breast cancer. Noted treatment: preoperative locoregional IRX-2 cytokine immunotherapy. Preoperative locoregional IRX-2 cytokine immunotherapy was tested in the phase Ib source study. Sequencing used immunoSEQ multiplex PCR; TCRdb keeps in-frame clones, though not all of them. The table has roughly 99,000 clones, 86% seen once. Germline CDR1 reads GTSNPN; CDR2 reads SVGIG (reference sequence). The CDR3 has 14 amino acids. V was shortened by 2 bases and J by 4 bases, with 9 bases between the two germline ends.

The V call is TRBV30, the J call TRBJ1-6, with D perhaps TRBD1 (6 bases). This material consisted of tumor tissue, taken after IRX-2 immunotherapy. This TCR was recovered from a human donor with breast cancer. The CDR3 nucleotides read TGTGCCTGGAGTCCGGGACAATATAATTCACCCCTCCACTTT. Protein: CAWSPGQYNSPLHF.